Listed below are T cell receptor beta chains from one sample, sequenced in a study of control samples from healthy donors and cancer patients. The table came from immunoSEQ multiplex PCR; TCRdb's copy has only in-frame clones and leaves some out. Among 95,000 to 150,000 clones listed, around 92% were seen once. The specimen sequenced was blood. The receptors were gathered from a man aged 45-60 years in good health. The CDR3 runs from the conserved cysteine through the conserved F or W. Fields, in order: D gene, clone size, V gene, J gene, CDR3 protein, CDR3 DNA. The D gene is left open where the match is weak. Some rows mark clone size as missing; the rest say once, few, many or name a class of expanded clone.

>NA|NA|TRBV18|TRBJ2-5
CASSPSGQETQYF
TGTGCCAGCTCACCTTCGGGCCAAGAGACCCAGTACTTC
>TRBD1|NA|TRBV5-1|TRBJ1-1
CASSLFRDRVSEAFF
TGCGCCAGCAGCTTATTCCGGGACAGGGTCTCTGAAGCTTTCTTT
>NA|NA|TRBV5-5|TRBJ2-3
CASSLVDTQYF
TGTGCCAGCAGCTTGGTGGATACGCAGTATTTT
>TRBD1|NA|TRBV19|TRBJ1-2
CASRQGHGYTF
TGTGCCAGTCGACAGGGGCATGGCTACACCTTC
>NA|NA|TRBV6-5|TRBJ2-7
CASKGGTYEQYF
TGTGCCAGCAAGGGGGGTACCTACGAGCAGTACTTC
>TRBD2|NA|TRBV6-5|TRBJ2-5
CASSYILASQETQYF
TGTGCCAGCAGTTATATACTAGCGAGCCAAGAGACCCAGTACTTC
>TRBD2|NA|TRBV4-1|TRBJ2-5
CASSPGTSGGRQETQYF
TGCGCCAGCAGCCCCGGGACTAGCGGGGGCAGGCAAGAGACCCAGTACTTC
>TRBD1|NA|TRBV19|TRBJ1-2
CASSPWTGEINYGYTF
TGTGCCAGTAGTCCTTGGACAGGTGAAATTAACTATGGCTACACCTTC
>NA|NA|TRBV4-3|TRBJ2-3
CASSHPGRDTQYF
TGCGCCAGCAGCCATCCGGGGCGAGATACGCAGTATTTT
>TRBD2|NA|TRBV5-1|TRBJ2-7
CASSLTASGYEQYF
TGCGCCAGCAGCTTGACGGCTAGCGGTTACGAGCAGTACTTC
>TRBD1|NA|TRBV7-9|TRBJ2-2
CASSLGVGTVNTGELFF
TGTGCCAGCAGCTTAGGTGTGGGGACAGTGAACACCGGGGAGCTGTTTTTT
>NA|NA|TRBV6-5|TRBJ1-1
CASSYLGTGNTEAFF
TGTGCCAGCAGTTACCTAGGGACGGGAAACACTGAAGCTTTCTTT
>NA|NA|TRBV24-1|TRBJ2-5
CATSDQRAEETQYF
TGTGCCACCAGTGACCAGCGGGCGGAGGAGACCCAGTACTTC
>TRBD1|NA|TRBV6-6|TRBJ2-2
CASTDRTGGNTEELFF
TGTGCCAGCACCGACCGGACAGGGGGCAACACCGAGGAGCTGTTTTTT
>TRBD1|NA|TRBV18|TRBJ2-4
CASSPGQDTNIQYF
TGTGCCAGCTCACCGGGACAGGACACAAACATTCAGTACTTC
>NA|NA|TRBV27|TRBJ1-5
CASTDLSNQPQHF
TGTGCCAGCACCGATCTGAGCAATCAGCCCCAGCATTTT
>NA|NA|TRBV11-3|TRBJ1-1
CASSLASQGSTEAFF
TGTGCCAGCAGCTTAGCATCACAGGGAAGCACTGAAGCTTTCTTT
>TRBD1|NA|TRBV12-5|TRBJ1-5
CASGLVVGRGDQPQHF
TGTGCTAGTGGTTTGGTTGTGGGCAGGGGGGATCAGCCCCAGCATTTT
>TRBD2|NA|TRBV6-5|TRBJ2-1
CASSYSGRAKQFF
TGTGCCAGCAGTTACTCGGGGAGGGCCAAGCAGTTCTTC
>TRBD1|NA|TRBV27|TRBJ2-7
CASSLGRDSFLDEQYF
TGTGCCAGCAGTTTAGGCCGGGACAGCTTTCTAGACGAGCAGTACTTC
>NA|once|TRBV5-6|TRBJ1-1
CASSLYSNTEAFF
TGTGCCAGCAGCTTATACAGCAACACTGAAGCTTTCTTT
>NA|NA|TRBV5-1|TRBJ1-1
CASRQPMNTEAFF
TGCGCCAGCAGACAGCCCATGAACACTGAAGCTTTCTTT
>TRBD1|NA|TRBV27|TRBJ2-2
CASSIRDRGTGELFF
TGTGCCAGCAGTATCCGGGACAGGGGGACCGGGGAGCTGTTTTTT
>NA|NA|TRBV5-1|TRBJ1-1
CASSLGRGRNTEAFF
TGCGCCAGCAGCTTGGGGCGCGGGAGGAACACTGAAGCTTTCTTT
>NA|few|TRBV7-8|TRBJ1-4
CASSFLTANEKLFF
TGTGCCAGCAGCTTTCTGACGGCAAATGAAAAACTGTTTTTT
>NA|once|TRBV6-5|TRBJ2-3
CASSYSIQSTDTQYF
TGTGCCAGCAGTTACTCGATTCAGTCCACAGATACGCAGTATTTT
>NA|NA|TRBV4-3|TRBJ2-3
CASSSSGADTQYF
TGCGCCAGCAGCTCCAGCGGTGCAGATACGCAGTATTTT
>NA|NA|TRBV7-2|TRBJ1-2
CASSSQGYGYTF
TGTGCCAGCAGCTCCCAGGGTTATGGCTACACCTTC
>TRBD1|NA|TRBV29-1|TRBJ1-2
CSAAQGNYGYTF
TGCAGCGCCGCACAGGGGAACTATGGCTACACCTTC
>NA|few|TRBV19|TRBJ1-1
CASSPGVFMNTEAFF
TGTGCCAGTAGCCCCGGGGTTTTCATGAACACTGAAGCTTTCTTT
>TRBD1|NA|TRBV5-5|TRBJ2-7
CASSLEGTGFYEQYF
TGTGCCAGCAGCTTGGAGGGGACAGGATTTTACGAGCAGTACTTC
>TRBD2|NA|TRBV5-1|TRBJ2-3
CASSSTSGTDTQYF
TGCGCCAGCAGCTCGACTAGCGGCACAGATACGCAGTATTTT